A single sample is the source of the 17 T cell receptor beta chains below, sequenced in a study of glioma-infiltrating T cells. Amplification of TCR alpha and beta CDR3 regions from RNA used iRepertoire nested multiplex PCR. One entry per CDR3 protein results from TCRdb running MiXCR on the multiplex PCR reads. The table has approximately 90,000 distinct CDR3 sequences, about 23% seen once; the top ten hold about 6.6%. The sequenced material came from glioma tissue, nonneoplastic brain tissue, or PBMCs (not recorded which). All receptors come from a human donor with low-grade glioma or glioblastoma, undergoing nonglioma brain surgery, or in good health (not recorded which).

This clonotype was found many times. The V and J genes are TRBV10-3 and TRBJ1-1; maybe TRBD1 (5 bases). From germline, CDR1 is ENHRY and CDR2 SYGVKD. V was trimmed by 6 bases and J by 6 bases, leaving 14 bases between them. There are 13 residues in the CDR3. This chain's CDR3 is CAISPRDYAEAFF. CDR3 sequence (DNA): TGTGCCATCAGCCCCAGGGATTACGCTGAAGCTTTCTTT.

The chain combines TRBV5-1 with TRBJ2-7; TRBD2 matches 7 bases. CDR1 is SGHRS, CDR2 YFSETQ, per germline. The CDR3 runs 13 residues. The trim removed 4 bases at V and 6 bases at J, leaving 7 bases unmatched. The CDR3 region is CASSIGEGREQYF. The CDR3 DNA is TGCGCCAGCAGCATCGGGGAGGGACGCGAGCAGTACTTC.

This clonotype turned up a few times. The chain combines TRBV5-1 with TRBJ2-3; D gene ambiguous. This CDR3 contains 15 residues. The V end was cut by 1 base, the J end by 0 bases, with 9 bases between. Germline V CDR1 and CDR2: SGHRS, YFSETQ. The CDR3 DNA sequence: TGCGCCAGCAGCTTGCAGGAGCTCAGCACAGATACGCAGTATTTT. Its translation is CASSLQELSTDTQYF. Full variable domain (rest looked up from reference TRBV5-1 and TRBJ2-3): KAGVTQTPRYLIKTRGQQVTLSCSPISGHRSVSWYQQTPGQGLQFLFEYFSETQRNKGNFPGRFSGRQFSNSRSEMNVSTLELGDSALYLCASSLQELSTDTQYFGPGTRLTVL.

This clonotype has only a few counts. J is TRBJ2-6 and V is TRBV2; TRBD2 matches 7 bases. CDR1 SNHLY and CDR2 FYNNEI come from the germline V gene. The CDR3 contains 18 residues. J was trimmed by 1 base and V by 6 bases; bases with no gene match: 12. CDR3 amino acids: CASSRGGVTPSGANVLTF. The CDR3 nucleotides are TGTGCCAGCAGCCGGGGAGGGGTCACTCCTTCTGGGGCCAACGTCCTGACTTTC.

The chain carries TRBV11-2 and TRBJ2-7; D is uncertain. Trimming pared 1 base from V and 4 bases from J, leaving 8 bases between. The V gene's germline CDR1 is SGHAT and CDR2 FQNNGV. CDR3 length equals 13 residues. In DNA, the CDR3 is TGTGCCAGCAGCTTAGTGCGCGGTTACGAGCAGTACTTC. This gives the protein CASSLVRGYEQYF. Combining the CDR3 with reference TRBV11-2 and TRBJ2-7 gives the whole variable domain EAGVAQSPRYKIIEKRQSVAFWCNPISGHATLYWYQQILGQGPKLLIQFQNNGVVDDSQLPKDRFSAERLKGVDSTLKIQPAKLEDSAVYLCASSLVRGYEQYFGPGTRLTVT.

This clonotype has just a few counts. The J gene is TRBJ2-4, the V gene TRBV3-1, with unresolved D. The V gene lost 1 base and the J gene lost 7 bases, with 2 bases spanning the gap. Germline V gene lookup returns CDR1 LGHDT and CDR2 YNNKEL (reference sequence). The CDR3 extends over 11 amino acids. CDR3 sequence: CASSQANIQYF. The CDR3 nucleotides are TGTGCCAGCAGCCAAGCGAACATTCAGTACTTC.

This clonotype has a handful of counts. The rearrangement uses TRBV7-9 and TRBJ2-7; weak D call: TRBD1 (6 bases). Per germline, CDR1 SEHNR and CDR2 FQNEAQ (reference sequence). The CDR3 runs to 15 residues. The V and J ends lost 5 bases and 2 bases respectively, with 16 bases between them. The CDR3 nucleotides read TGTGCCAGCAGCAACCGACAGGAAGGGCCCTACGAGCAGTACTTC. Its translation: CASSNRQEGPYEQYF.

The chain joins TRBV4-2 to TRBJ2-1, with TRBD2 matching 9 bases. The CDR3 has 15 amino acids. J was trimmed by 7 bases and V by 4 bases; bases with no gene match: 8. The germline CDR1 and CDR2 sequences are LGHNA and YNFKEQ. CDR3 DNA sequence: TGTGCCAGCAGCCTATTAGCGGGAGAGGGAAATGAGCAGTTCTTC. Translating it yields CASSLLAGEGNEQFF.

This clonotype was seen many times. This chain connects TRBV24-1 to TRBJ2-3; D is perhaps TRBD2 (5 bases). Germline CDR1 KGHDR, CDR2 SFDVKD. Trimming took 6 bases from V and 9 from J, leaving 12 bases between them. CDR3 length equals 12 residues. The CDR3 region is CATSTSGSTQYF. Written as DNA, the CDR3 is TGTGCCACCAGTACATCGGGGTCCACGCAGTATTTT.

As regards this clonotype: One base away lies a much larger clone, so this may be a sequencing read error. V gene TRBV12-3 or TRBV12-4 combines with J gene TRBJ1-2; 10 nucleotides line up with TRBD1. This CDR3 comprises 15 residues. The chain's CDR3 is CANSFEADRGLGYTF. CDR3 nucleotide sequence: TGTGCCAACAGTTTTGAGGCAGACAGGGGGCTTGGCTACACCTTC.

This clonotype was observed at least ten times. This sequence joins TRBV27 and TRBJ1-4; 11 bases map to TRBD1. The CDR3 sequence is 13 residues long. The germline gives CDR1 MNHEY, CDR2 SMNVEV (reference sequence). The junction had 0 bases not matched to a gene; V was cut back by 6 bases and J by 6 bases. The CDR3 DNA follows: TGTGCCAGCAGGGGACAGGGGGATGAAAAACTGTTTTTT. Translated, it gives CASRGQGDEKLFF.

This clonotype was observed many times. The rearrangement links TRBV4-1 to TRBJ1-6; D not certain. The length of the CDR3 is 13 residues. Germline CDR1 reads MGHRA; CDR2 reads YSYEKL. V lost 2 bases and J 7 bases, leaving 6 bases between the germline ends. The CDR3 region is CASSQQGNSPLHF. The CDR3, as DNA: TGCGCCAGCAGCCAACAAGGGAATTCACCCCTCCACTTT.

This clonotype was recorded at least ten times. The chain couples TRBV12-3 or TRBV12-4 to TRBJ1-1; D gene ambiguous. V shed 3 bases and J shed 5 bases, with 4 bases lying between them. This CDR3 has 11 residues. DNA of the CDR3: TGTGCCAGCAGTTTTAGTACTGAAGCTTTCTTT. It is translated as CASSFSTEAFF.

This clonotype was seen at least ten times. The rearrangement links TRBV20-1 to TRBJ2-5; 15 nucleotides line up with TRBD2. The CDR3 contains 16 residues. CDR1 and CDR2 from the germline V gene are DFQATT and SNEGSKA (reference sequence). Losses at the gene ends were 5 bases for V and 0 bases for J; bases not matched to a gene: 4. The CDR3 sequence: CSARGLAGGNQETQYF. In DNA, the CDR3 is TGCAGTGCTCGCGGACTAGCGGGAGGGAACCAAGAGACCCAGTACTTC.

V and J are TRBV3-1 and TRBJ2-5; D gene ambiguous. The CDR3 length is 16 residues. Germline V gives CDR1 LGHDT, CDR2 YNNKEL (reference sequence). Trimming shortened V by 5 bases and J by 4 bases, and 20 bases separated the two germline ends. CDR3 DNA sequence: TGTGCCAGCAGCACCCGACGGAGCACTCTGCGAGAGACCCAGTACTTC. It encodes CASSTRRSTLRETQYF.

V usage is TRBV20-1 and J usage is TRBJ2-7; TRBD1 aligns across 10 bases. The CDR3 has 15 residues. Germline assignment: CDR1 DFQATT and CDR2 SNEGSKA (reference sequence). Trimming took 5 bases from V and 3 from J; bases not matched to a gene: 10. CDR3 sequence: CSAGYSGTGVYEQYF. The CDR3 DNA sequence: TGCAGTGCTGGTTATTCCGGGACAGGGGTCTACGAGCAGTACTTC.

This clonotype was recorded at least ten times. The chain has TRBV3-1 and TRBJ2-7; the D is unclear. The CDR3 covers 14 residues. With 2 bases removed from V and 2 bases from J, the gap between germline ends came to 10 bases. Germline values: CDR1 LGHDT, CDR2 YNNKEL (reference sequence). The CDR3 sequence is CASSQFQTAYEQYF. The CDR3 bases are TGTGCCAGCAGCCAATTTCAGACTGCCTACGAGCAGTACTTC.